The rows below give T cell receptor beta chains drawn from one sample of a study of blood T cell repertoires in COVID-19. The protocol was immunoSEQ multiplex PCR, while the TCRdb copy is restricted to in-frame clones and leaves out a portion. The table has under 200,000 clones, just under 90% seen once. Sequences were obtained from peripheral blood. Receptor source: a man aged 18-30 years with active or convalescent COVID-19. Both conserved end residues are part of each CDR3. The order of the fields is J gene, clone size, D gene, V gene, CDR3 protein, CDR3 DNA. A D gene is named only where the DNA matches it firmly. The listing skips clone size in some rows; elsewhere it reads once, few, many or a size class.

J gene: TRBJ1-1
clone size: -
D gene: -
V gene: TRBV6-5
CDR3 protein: CASSYERSWTEAFF
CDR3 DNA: TGTGCCAGCAGTTACGAGAGAAGTTGGACTGAAGCTTTCTTT

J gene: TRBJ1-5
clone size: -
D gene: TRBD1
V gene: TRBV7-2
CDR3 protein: CASSDRDRGNSNQPQHF
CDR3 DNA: TGTGCCAGCAGCGACCGGGACAGGGGGAATAGCAATCAGCCCCAGCATTTT

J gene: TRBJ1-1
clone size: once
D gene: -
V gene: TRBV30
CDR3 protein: CAWSPFVGGYTEAFF
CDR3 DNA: TGTGCCTGGAGTCCCTTCGTGGGGGGATACACTGAAGCTTTCTTT

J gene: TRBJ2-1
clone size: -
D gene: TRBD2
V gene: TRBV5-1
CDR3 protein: CASSPPSAGGYNEQFF
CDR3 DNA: TGCGCCAGCAGCCCCCCGTCAGCGGGAGGATACAATGAGCAGTTCTTC

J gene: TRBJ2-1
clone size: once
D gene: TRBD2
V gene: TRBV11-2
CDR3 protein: CASSLIAGVSPNNEQFF
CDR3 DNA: TGTGCCAGCAGCTTGATAGCGGGAGTATCCCCTAACAATGAGCAGTTCTTC

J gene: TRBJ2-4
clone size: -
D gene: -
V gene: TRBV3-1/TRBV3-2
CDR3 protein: CASSQSPEAAKSPQYF
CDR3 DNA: TGTGCCAGCAGCCAATCCCCCGAGGCGGCGAAAAGTCCTCAGTACTTC

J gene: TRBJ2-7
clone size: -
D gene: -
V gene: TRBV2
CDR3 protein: CASSESGGGPYEQYF
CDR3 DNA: TGTGCCAGCAGTGAGTCTGGGGGAGGCCCCTACGAGCAGTACTTC

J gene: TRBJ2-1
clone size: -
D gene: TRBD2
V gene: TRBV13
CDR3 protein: CASSLELAGHNEQFF
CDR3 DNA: TGTGCCAGCAGCTTAGAACTAGCGGGACACAATGAGCAGTTCTTC

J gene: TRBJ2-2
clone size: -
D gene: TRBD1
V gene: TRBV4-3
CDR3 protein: CASSQERAGGFDTGELFF
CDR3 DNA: TGCGCCAGCAGCCAAGAAAGAGCAGGGGGCTTCGACACCGGGGAGCTGTTTTTT

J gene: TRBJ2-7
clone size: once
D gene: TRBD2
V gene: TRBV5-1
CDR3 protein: CASSPLAGSSYEQYF
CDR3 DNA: TGCGCCAGCAGCCCTCTAGCGGGAAGCTCCTACGAGCAGTACTTC